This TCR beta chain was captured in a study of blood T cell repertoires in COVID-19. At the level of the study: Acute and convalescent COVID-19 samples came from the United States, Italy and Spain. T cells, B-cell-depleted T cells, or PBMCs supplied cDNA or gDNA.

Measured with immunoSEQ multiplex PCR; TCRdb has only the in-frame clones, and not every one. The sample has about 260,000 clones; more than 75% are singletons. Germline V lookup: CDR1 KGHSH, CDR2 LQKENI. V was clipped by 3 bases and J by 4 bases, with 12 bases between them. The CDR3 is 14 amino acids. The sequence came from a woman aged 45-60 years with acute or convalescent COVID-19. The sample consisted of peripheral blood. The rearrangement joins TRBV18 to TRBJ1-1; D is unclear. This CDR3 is CASSPVVSITEAFF. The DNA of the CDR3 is TGTGCCAGCTCACCCGTTGTGAGTATCACTGAAGCTTTCTTT.